This entry lists 27 T cell receptor beta chains sequenced from one sample in a study of pediatric ulcerative colitis. Produced via immunoSEQ multiplex PCR; TCRdb's table is partial and in-frame only. The sample shows about 37,000 clones, around 75% of them seen only once. Rectal tissue came from one to two pinch biopsies taken at colonoscopy. Material for sequencing was gut tissue. These receptors all come from a boy younger than 18 with severe ulcerative colitis.

This rearrangement joins TRBV5-1 to TRBJ1-1, with D possibly matching TRBD1 (5 bases). Germline V gene lookup returns CDR1 SGHRS and CDR2 YFSETQ. There are 18 residues in the CDR3. V shed 4 bases and J shed 0 bases, with 22 bases lying between them. CDR3 nucleotides: TGCGCCAGCAGCACCCCGGGGCCGGGGGGGTCTATGAACACTGAAGCTTTCTTT. Its protein is CASSTPGPGGSMNTEAFF.

The chain links TRBV2 to TRBJ2-1; D might be TRBD2 (6 bases). V lost 5 bases and J lost 2, with 10 bases in between. The CDR3 is 14 residues long. Germline values: CDR1 SNHLY, CDR2 FYNNEI. The CDR3 is CASSLARTYNEQFF. The CDR3 DNA follows: TGTGCCAGCAGTCTAGCGAGAACCTACAATGAGCAGTTCTTC.

This rearrangement joins TRBV7-2 to TRBJ1-2; D not resolved. CDR1 is SGHTA, CDR2 FQGNSA, per germline. V gave up 1 base and J gave up 7 bases, with 13 bases separating them. This CDR3 has 14 amino acids. This CDR3 is CASSLVEVGPGYTF. CDR3 nucleotides: TGTGCCAGCAGCTTAGTTGAGGTCGGACCTGGCTACACCTTC.

CDR3 DNA sequence: TGCGCCAGCACCGAACAGGGGTACTACGAGCAGTACTTC. It is translated as CASTEQGYYEQYF. The chain uses TRBV5-1 and TRBJ2-7; TRBD1 matches at 7 bases. CDR3 size: 13 residues. With 6 bases clipped from V and 3 bases from J, the junction kept 6 bases outside the gene matches. Germline-derived CDR1 and CDR2 are SGHRS and YFSETQ. The full variable domain, rest sourced from reference TRBV5-1 and TRBJ2-7, is KAGVTQTPRYLIKTRGQQVTLSCSPISGHRSVSWYQQTPGQGLQFLFEYFSETQRNKGNFPGRFSGRQFSNSRSEMNVSTLELGDSALYLCASTEQGYYEQYFGPGTRLTVT.

In its sample, this clone was seen once. V gene TRBV7-2 combines with J gene TRBJ1-2, with a tentative D call TRBD1 (5 bases). Trimming cost V 6 bases and J 3 bases, with 17 bases left between them. The CDR3 sequence is 15 residues long. CDR1 is SGHTA, CDR2 FQGNSA, per germline. CDR3 in amino acids: CASRSRDGGYYGYTF. The CDR3 DNA is TGTGCCAGCAGGAGCCGGGACGGAGGGTACTATGGCTACACCTTC.

The chain joins TRBV7-9 to TRBJ2-3, with 8 bases matching TRBD1. V trimming: 5 bases; J trimming: 4 bases; junction bases outside the gene matches: 11. The CDR3 is 16 amino acids. Germline V gene sequence: CDR1 SEHNR, CDR2 FQNEAQ (reference sequence). CDR3 residues: CASSLTSGTGPDTQYF. The CDR3 DNA reads as TGTGCCAGCAGCCTCACGTCCGGGACAGGCCCAGATACGCAGTATTTT.

This clone was picked up a small number of times. The chain couples TRBV5-1 to TRBJ2-7, with D possibly being TRBD1 (5 bases). The CDR3 covers 14 residues. V was cut by 4 bases and J by 2 bases, with 13 bases left in between. Germline CDR1 reads SGHRS; CDR2 reads YFSETQ. CDR3 DNA sequence: TGCGCCAGCAGCGTTGACAGAGAAGCCTACGAGCAGTACTTC. This codes for CASSVDREAYEQYF.

The V and J genes are TRBV4-1 and TRBJ1-2; a weak D match, TRBD1 (6 bases). Germline V gene lookup returns CDR1 MGHRA and CDR2 YSYEKL. The CDR3 extends over 14 amino acids. V gave up 4 bases and J gave up 8 bases, with 17 bases separating them. The CDR3 reads CASSLPGVSRGYTF. The CDR3 DNA reads TGCGCCAGCAGCCTCCCAGGGGTCTCCCGAGGCTACACCTTC.

The chain has TRBV4-1 and TRBJ2-1, with TRBD1 matching 10 bases. CDR3 length: 17 amino acids. The J segment lost 3 bases and the V segment lost 0 bases, leaving 5 bases of the junction unmatched. The V gene's germline CDR1 is MGHRA and CDR2 YSYEKL. CDR3 sequence reads: CASSQDRDRGYYNEQFF. The CDR3 DNA sequence: TGCGCCAGCAGCCAAGATCGGGACAGGGGCTACTACAATGAGCAGTTCTTC.

The rearrangement links TRBV6-6 to TRBJ2-1; D possibly corresponds to TRBD2 (7 bases). Trimming shortened V by 9 bases and J by 8 bases, and 20 bases separated the two germline ends. Per germline, CDR1 MNHNY and CDR2 SVGAGI (reference sequence). This CDR3 has 14 residues. CDR3 loop: CASAWGGGIYEQFF. CDR3 coding DNA: TGTGCCAGTGCGTGGGGGGGCGGGATCTATGAGCAGTTCTTC.

V usage is TRBV11-2 and J usage is TRBJ1-6; 9 bases agree with TRBD1. Germline-derived CDR1 and CDR2 are SGHAT and FQNNGV. CDR3 length equals 15 residues. Unmatched junction bases numbered 2, after V lost 1 base and J lost 7 bases. The CDR3 loop reads CASSLGTGVNSPLHF. The CDR3 nucleotides read TGTGCCAGCAGCTTAGGGACAGGGGTCAATTCACCCCTCCACTTT.

The V and J genes are TRBV6-6 and TRBJ1-5; D not resolved. Germline CDR1 is MNHNY and CDR2 is SVGAGI (reference sequence). This CDR3 contains 14 residues. The V and J ends lost 0 bases and 7 bases respectively, with 10 bases between them. DNA of the CDR3: TGTGCCAGCAGTTACTCAGAAGGCGCGCAGCCCCAGCATTTT. It is translated as CASSYSEGAQPQHF.

The table lists this clone with a few counts. One junction end does not reproduce the germline sequence, and a read error may be involved. The CDR3 loop is CASSSDRVTGELFF. DNA for the CDR3: TGTGCTAGCAGCTCGGACAGGGTTACCGGGGAGCTGTTTTTT. V gene TRBV7-7 combines with J gene TRBJ2-2; 8 nucleotides agree with TRBD1. Germline V gene lookup returns CDR1 SSHAT and CDR2 FNYEAQ (reference sequence). The CDR3 contains 14 residues.

The V gene is TRBV5-1, the J gene TRBJ2-1, with a tentative D call TRBD1 (5 bases). There are 13 residues in the CDR3. Per the germline V gene, CDR1 is SGHRS and CDR2 is YFSETQ. V lost 0 bases, J lost 8 bases, and 9 bases lay in between. The CDR3 loop is CASSLGGPDEQFF. The CDR3 DNA reads as TGCGCCAGCAGCTTGGGGGGCCCGGATGAGCAGTTCTTC.

This clone has just one count. This sequence joins TRBV7-3 and TRBJ2-3; D remains unclear. CDR3 size: 12 residues. Trimming pared 5 bases from V and 4 bases from J, leaving 7 bases between. Per the germline V gene, CDR1 is SGHTA and CDR2 is FQGTGA. DNA of the CDR3: TGTGCCAGCAGCCCTGGGGCAGATACGCAGTATTTT. Protein: CASSPGADTQYF.

Only a few counts were recorded for this clone. The V and J genes are TRBV9 and TRBJ1-2; D is possibly TRBD1 (5 bases). V gave up 0 bases and J gave up 3 bases, with 15 bases separating them. Germline-derived CDR1 and CDR2 are SGDLS and YYNGEE. CDR3 length: 16 amino acids. CDR3 region: CASSVEGVGVDYGYTF. CDR3 DNA: TGTGCCAGCAGCGTAGAAGGGGTAGGGGTCGACTATGGCTACACCTTC.

The chain couples TRBV11-3 to TRBJ2-2; tentative D call: TRBD2 (6 bases). This CDR3 contains 15 residues. Germline CDR1 SGHNT, CDR2 YENEEA. Deletions cut 5 bases from V and 4 bases from J, with 14 bases between. The CDR3 region has the DNA TGTGCCAGCAGCCCCACCGTGACTAGCACCGGGGAGCTGTTTTTT. Amino acids: CASSPTVTSTGELFF.

This chain connects TRBV4-2 to TRBJ1-1; no definite D call. Germline V lookup: CDR1 LGHNA, CDR2 YNFKEQ. This CDR3 spans 13 amino acids. The V end was cut by 4 bases, the J end by 0 bases, with 6 bases between. The chain's CDR3 is CASSLGVNTEAFF. DNA for the CDR3: TGTGCCAGCAGCCTCGGGGTGAACACTGAAGCTTTCTTT.

Comments on this clone: Other nucleotide sequences in the sample specify the same CDR3. This chain joins TRBV29-1 and TRBJ2-2; 10 bases align to TRBD1. Germline V gene sequence: CDR1 SQVTM, CDR2 ANQGSEA. V was pared by 7 bases and J by 3 bases, with 2 bases of the junction left unmatched. This CDR3 region has 13 residues. CDR3 loop: CSAGQGDTGELFF. The CDR3 DNA sequence: TGCAGCGCCGGACAGGGGGACACCGGGGAGCTGTTTTTT.

This sequence joins TRBV4-1 and TRBJ1-2; TRBD1 matches 7 bases. CDR1 is MGHRA, CDR2 YSYEKL, per germline. The CDR3 has 17 amino acids. Trimming at V came to 2 bases and at J to 8 bases, leaving 17 bases not matched to a gene. CDR3 nucleotides: TGCGCCAGCAGCCAAACTCCACTATCGACAGGGACACGAGGCTACACCTTC. Translated: CASSQTPLSTGTRGYTF.

In its sample, this clone was seen a few times. This chain joins TRBV6-5 and TRBJ1-2, with D perhaps TRBD1 (6 bases). The CDR3 runs 15 residues. Deletions cut 0 bases from V and 5 bases from J, with 13 bases between. CDR1 is MNHEY, CDR2 SVGAGI, per germline. CDR3 in DNA: TGTGCCAGCAGTTACTCGAAAACAGGGTTATATGGCTACACCTTC. Amino acid sequence: CASSYSKTGLYGYTF.

This chain uses TRBV5-6 with TRBJ2-5; TRBD1 is a possible D gene (7 bases). Per germline, CDR1 SGHDT and CDR2 YYEEEE. The CDR3 runs 16 residues. The V end was cut by 4 bases, the J end by 1 base, with 17 bases between. The CDR3, as DNA: TGTGCCAGCAGCGCGGGACAGATCTCTATCCAAGAGACCCAGTACTTC. It specifies CASSAGQISIQETQYF.

This clone occurred once. The J gene is TRBJ2-5, the V gene TRBV2; D is ambiguous. Germline CDR1 reads SNHLY; CDR2 reads FYNNEI. CDR3 length: 15 residues. Trimming cost V 7 bases and J 2 bases, with 17 bases left between them. CDR3 sequence (DNA): TGTGCCAGCACCATGATCCAGGCCAATCAAGAGACCCAGTACTTC. Residues: CASTMIQANQETQYF.

The gene calls are TRBV5-6 and TRBJ2-3, with a tentative D call TRBD2 (5 bases). The CDR3 covers 13 residues. Trimming cost V 4 bases and J 5 bases, with 11 bases left between them. Germline CDR1 and CDR2: SGHDT and YYEEEE. The CDR3 DNA reads TGTGCCAGCAGCCTACTAGAGGGAGATACGCAGTATTTT. It specifies CASSLLEGDTQYF.

This clone is hyperexpanded in the sample. CDR3 coding DNA: TGTGCCAGCAGCAATTCCAGGACAGAGCCCTACGAGCAGTACTTC. It codes for CASSNSRTEPYEQYF. V and J are TRBV7-9 and TRBJ2-7; D might be TRBD1 (6 bases). The CDR3 loop spans 15 amino acids. Germline loops: CDR1 SEHNR, CDR2 FQNEAQ (reference sequence). Trimming removed 5 bases from V and 2 bases from J, with 16 bases in between.

This chain uses TRBV7-2 with TRBJ1-6, with TRBD1 matching 7 bases. After removal of 7 bases from V and 7 bases from J, the junction contained 7 bases not matched to a gene. Per germline, CDR1 SGHTA and CDR2 FQGNSA. CDR3 length: 14 residues. The CDR3 nucleotides read TGTGCCAGCACCCTGACAGGGTGGAATTCACCCCTCCACTTT. It yields the protein CASTLTGWNSPLHF.

This sequence joins TRBV11-2 and TRBJ2-7; D unresolved. Germline lookup yields CDR1 SGHAT and CDR2 FQNNGV. The CDR3 totals 12 residues. V was cut by 8 bases and J by 3 bases, with 11 bases left in between. The CDR3 DNA follows: TGTGCCAGCCCCCATCCACGCTACGAGCAGTACTTC. Translation gives CASPHPRYEQYF.